The entry below gives a single T cell receptor (beta chain) sequence along with its context. This clone was seen once. Its recognized antigen is unknown. Per-base qualities were not stored, and no clone one base away is much larger. Sorted T cell subsets were CFSE-labeled and co-cultured for 5 days with allogeneic regulatory or mature dendritic cells at a 1:10 DC:T ratio. Naive T cells were sorted as CD45RA+ and memory T cells as CD45RO+ CD4+ or CD8+ cells by FACS. T cells for TCR sequencing came from a couple of healthy control subjects. The Qiagen DNeasy Blood & Tissue Kit was used for extraction of genomic DNA. This sample was taken from a study of regulatory dendritic cells for organ transplantation (dated by TCRdb to 2016 to 2017). For context, the study as a whole: Monocytes were cultured with vitamin D3 on days 0 and 4 and with IL-10 on day 4 to generate regulatory dendritic cells. On day 6, LPS was added to the DC cultures to test how the DCs responded to a strong maturation-inducing agent. Before and after allostimulation with regulatory or mature dendritic cells, TCRbeta repertoires were sequenced from sorted naive and memory CD4+ and CD8+ T cells.

Via the germline V gene (reference sequence), CDR1 is LNHNV and CDR2 YYDKDF. Unmatched junction bases come to 13, with V trimmed by 2 bases and J by 5 bases. The CDR3 covers 17 residues, taking in both the cysteine and the phenylalanine. The DNA shown is the 51-base CDR3, in frame from base 1. The paper as a whole reports these results and caveats: Of the resting subsets, memory CD8+ T cells had the largest number of alloreactive TCR clonotypes. Only a couple of subjects were sequenced, and the authors noted considerable between-individual heterogeneity in the alloreactive memory CD8+ T cell pool. Naive CD4+ and CD8+ T cells showed highly diverse repertoires, whereas memory cells were less diverse and memory CD8+ cells were the most oligoclonal. Expansion of memory CD8+ clones was induced by allostimulation in both subjects, but more limited expansion appeared to be induced by regulatory dendritic cells than by mature dendritic cells.

TCRbeta CDR3 regions were amplified by multiplexed two-step PCR using Vbeta-specific forward primers and Jbeta-specific reverse primers. The TCRbeta libraries were sequenced on an Illumina instrument via the immunoSEQ service. Per the original workflow: IMGT annotation was used to assign V, D and J genes, and synthetic CDR3 analogues were used to correct counts for multiplex PCR bias. In the immunoSEQ Analyzer, repertoire clonality was calculated as one minus normalized Shannon entropy. Clonal expansion was defined using Fisher's exact test with Benjamini-Hochberg false discovery rate control and a two-tailed threshold of P<0.01. As stored in TCRdb, this immuneACCESS dataset retains in-frame rearrangements with V and J assigned. A fraction of the clones does not appear; measured against another copy, unresolved V genes explain less than half of the discrepancy, and the remainder lacks a known reason. The V and J calls and clone size were taken over from that table, and D and trimming were inferred from the DNA. The sample records more than 20,000 clones, over 75% of which are singletons. The ten largest clones capture under 0.3% of the sample.

The sequence is built from TRBV15 and TRBJ2-3; 7 bases in between match TRBD1. The TCR sequence derives from a human donor in good health. The sequenced sample was naive CD4+ T cells from blood cultured with dendritic cells. This specimen's cell subset or site label, interpreted: CD45RA+ naive T cells. The CDR3 loop reads CATSRPRQGDRVDTQYF. The base sequence is TGTGCCACCAGCAGACCGAGACAGGGCGACAGGGTAGATACGCAGTATTTT.